The 19 T cell receptor beta chains below were found in one sample sequenced in a study of blood T cell repertoires in COVID-19. TCRdb's copy holds only in-frame clones and misses some; the assay was immunoSEQ multiplex PCR. The sample has some 150,000 clones, around nine tenths seen once; the top ten hold 2.3%. The material sequenced was peripheral blood. Source of these receptors: a human donor in a cohort sampled during active COVID-19.

The chain is built from TRBV7-9 and TRBJ2-2, with 7 bases aligning to TRBD1. CDR3 length: 17 amino acids. The V segment lost 0 bases and the J segment 5 bases; nucleotides outside the gene matches: 9. Germline V gene sequence: CDR1 SEHNR, CDR2 FQNEAQ (reference sequence). Here the CDR3 DNA reads TGTGCCAGCAGCTTAGCGCTAGGGGACAGAGGAACCGGGGAGCTGTTTTTT. Amino acids: CASSLALGDRGTGELFF.

V is TRBV5-4 and J is TRBJ2-7; 8 positions agree with TRBD1. The J segment lost 2 bases and the V segment lost 3 bases, leaving 4 bases of the junction unmatched. The CDR3 spans 14 residues. Germline V gene data show CDR1 as SGHNT and CDR2 as YYREEE (reference sequence). CDR3 sequence reads: CASSYGQGTYEQYF. The DNA of the CDR3 is TGTGCCAGCAGCTATGGACAGGGCACCTACGAGCAGTACTTC.

The rearrangement links TRBV30 to TRBJ1-4, with D maybe TRBD1 (5 bases). V was clipped by 5 bases and J by 10 bases, with 17 bases between them. The CDR3 contains 13 residues. Per germline, CDR1 GTSNPN and CDR2 SVGIG (reference sequence). The CDR3 sequence: CAWVPAGKRKLFF. In nucleotides, the CDR3 is TGTGCCTGGGTTCCGGCAGGGAAGAGAAAACTGTTTTTT.

Written as DNA, the CDR3 is TGTGCCAGCAGTTCGGCCGGGGAGCTGTTTTTT. Its protein product is CASSSAGELFF. The chain carries TRBV6-2 or TRBV6-3 and TRBJ2-2; D is unclear. The CDR3 totals 11 residues. V lost 4 bases, J lost 6 bases, and 3 bases lay in between. Germline loops: CDR1 MNHEY, CDR2 SVGEGT.

This clone was recorded only once. This chain connects TRBV30 to TRBJ2-7; no definite D call. CDR1 GTSNPN and CDR2 SVGIG come from the germline V gene (reference sequence). The V end lost 3 bases, the J end lost 5 bases, and 11 bases lay between the germline ends. The CDR3 extends over 12 amino acids. The CDR3 nucleotides are TGTGCCTGGAGCTCATCGGGTCACGAGCAGTACTTC. Translation gives CAWSSSGHEQYF.

This chain links TRBV4-1 with TRBJ2-5; tentatively, D is TRBD2 (5 bases). Germline V gene data show CDR1 as MGHRA and CDR2 as YSYEKL. V was shortened by 2 bases and J by 2 bases, with 9 bases between the two germline ends. There are 14 residues in the CDR3. CDR3 amino acids: CASSQPSRQETQYF. CDR3 sequence (DNA): TGCGCCAGCAGCCAACCTAGCAGGCAAGAGACCCAGTACTTC.

The DNA for the CDR3 is TGTGCCAGCAGTTTAATGCCGGCCTACGAGCAGTACTTC. This sequence encodes CASSLMPAYEQYF. The chain has TRBV12-3 or TRBV12-4 and TRBJ2-7, with D unresolved. This CDR3 is 13 amino acids long. Trimming took off 2 bases at V and 2 bases at J, with 7 bases between the two ends.

The CDR3 sequence is CAISEFMGADTQYF. The DNA for the CDR3 is TGTGCCATCAGTGAGTTTATGGGGGCGGATACGCAGTATTTT. This chain links TRBV10-3 with TRBJ2-3, with D possibly being TRBD1 (6 bases). Trimming stripped 1 base from V and 6 bases from J, with 11 bases between. CDR3 length equals 14 residues. CDR1 and CDR2 from the germline V gene are ENHRY and SYGVKD.

This chain uses TRBV4-3 with TRBJ1-2; D gene unclear. V gave up 0 bases and J gave up 2 bases, with 10 bases separating them. The CDR3 runs to 15 residues. Per the germline V gene, CDR1 is LGHNA and CDR2 is YSLEER. In nucleotides, the CDR3 is TGCGCCAGCAGCCAAGATCTCAGTCCGAACTATGGCTACACCTTC. This encodes CASSQDLSPNYGYTF.

The chain links TRBV13 to TRBJ2-5; D not resolved. The V end was cut by 2 bases, the J end by 5 bases, with 6 bases between. The CDR3 sequence is 12 residues long. CDR1 and CDR2 from the germline V gene are PRHDT and FYEKMQ (reference sequence). The CDR3 DNA follows: TGTGCCAGCAGCTTAATGCGGGAGACCCAGTACTTC. Amino acids: CASSLMRETQYF.

The chain carries TRBV3-1 (or the pseudogene TRBV3-2) and TRBJ1-2; TRBD1 aligns across 9 bases. Germline CDR1 reads LGHDT; CDR2 reads YNNKEL (reference sequence). CDR3 size: 14 residues. V lost 3 bases to trimming and J lost 5 bases; unmatched junction nucleotides: 4. CDR3 DNA sequence: TGTGCCAGCAGCCAGGGGACAGGGCTATATGGCTACACCTTC. It specifies CASSQGTGLYGYTF.

This clone was seen just once. DNA for the CDR3: TGTGCCTGGAGTGTAATCGTCGGTCAGCCCCAGCATTTT. This translates into CAWSVIVGQPQHF. The chain combines TRBV30 with TRBJ1-5, with D unresolved. Trimming cost V 0 bases and J 6 bases, with 9 bases left between them. Germline lookup yields CDR1 GTSNPN and CDR2 SVGIG (reference sequence). CDR3 length: 13 residues.

This sequence joins TRBV28 and TRBJ2-6; 9 bases line up with TRBD1. Germline CDR1 is MDHEN and CDR2 is SYDVKM. This CDR3 region has 18 residues. V lost 6 bases, J lost 2 bases, and 11 bases stayed unmatched. As DNA, the CDR3 is TGTGCCAGCAGGCGCCCGGGGACAGGGACCCCTGGGGCCAACGTCCTGACTTTC. Translating it yields CASRRPGTGTPGANVLTF.

This CDR3 is CASSATGQGPGGAFF. The CDR3 DNA is TGCGCCAGCAGCGCCACGGGACAGGGTCCCGGTGGCGCTTTCTTT. V usage is TRBV4-1 and J usage is TRBJ1-1; 9 bases match TRBD1. The CDR3 runs to 15 residues. V shed 5 bases and J 11 bases; nucleotides not matched to a gene: 15. CDR1 MGHRA and CDR2 YSYEKL come from the germline V gene.

This chain links TRBV4-2 with TRBJ1-1, with a weak D call TRBD1 (6 bases). CDR3 length: 15 amino acids. Germline CDR1 reads LGHNA; CDR2 reads YNFKEQ. V was clipped by 1 base and J by 1 base, with 10 bases between them. The DNA of the CDR3 is TGTGCCAGCAGCCAAGTTCCAGGGGAGAACACTGAAGCTTTCTTT. It is translated as CASSQVPGENTEAFF.

This clone was counted a single time. The J gene is TRBJ2-1, the V gene TRBV7-3; 10 bases match TRBD2. V shed 2 bases, J shed 7 bases, and the junction held 23 bases outside the gene matches. This CDR3 region has 21 residues. Germline V gene data show CDR1 as SGHTA and CDR2 as FQGTGA. CDR3 region: CASSLADAGGPSAGGPNEQFF. The DNA of the CDR3 is TGTGCCAGCAGCTTAGCCGACGCGGGAGGGCCATCAGCGGGAGGGCCTAATGAGCAGTTCTTC.

The rearrangement uses TRBV6-5 and TRBJ2-3; D gene unclear. This CDR3 contains 15 residues. Trimming removed 4 bases at V and 2 bases at J, with 13 bases between. Germline values: CDR1 MNHEY, CDR2 SVGAGI. The CDR3 DNA is TGTGCCAGCAGTTCCAAAACACAGAACACAGATACGCAGTATTTT. This sequence encodes CASSSKTQNTDTQYF.

J is TRBJ2-7 and V is TRBV19, with TRBD1 identical over 7 bases. Germline V CDR1 and CDR2: LNHDA, SQIVND (reference sequence). This CDR3 contains 15 residues. V lost 0 bases to trimming and J lost 0 bases; unmatched junction nucleotides: 2. The DNA of the CDR3 is TGTGCCAGTAGTATAGAGGCAGGGGGCTCCTACGAGCAGTACTTC. Translation gives CASSIEAGGSYEQYF.

This clone was recorded once. This sequence joins TRBV6-2 or TRBV6-3 and TRBJ2-1; D is ambiguous. Germline V gives CDR1 MNHEY, CDR2 SVGEGT. The CDR3 is 11 residues long. V was clipped by 6 bases and J by 5 bases, with 5 bases between them. CDR3 sequence: CASSFNNEQFF. For the CDR3, the DNA is TGTGCCAGCAGCTTTAACAATGAGCAGTTCTTC.